The 21 T cell receptor beta chains below all came from one sample that was sequenced in a study of CD8 T cells in Susac syndrome. An input of 0.5 to 1 ug of RNA was subjected to reverse transcription using random hexamers. TCRdb redid the calling of the immunoSEQ multiplex PCR reads with MiXCR, one entry per CDR3 protein. This table has about 250,000 distinct CDR3 sequences, 90% to 95% appearing once. The sample taken for sequencing was CD4+ T cells from PBMCs. The source is a human donor with multiple sclerosis.

The gene calls are TRBV6-5 and TRBJ1-1; D possibly corresponds to TRBD1 (6 bases). Trimming left V 0 bases short and J 10 bases short, with 18 bases between. CDR1 and CDR2 (germline): MNHEY, SVGAGI. There are 15 residues in the CDR3. The CDR3 is CASSYSGSRGGGAFF. DNA for the CDR3: TGTGCCAGCAGTTACTCGGGGAGTAGAGGGGGGGGAGCTTTCTTT.

This chain connects TRBV6-1 to TRBJ1-5, with 7 bases matching TRBD1. Looked up from germline, CDR1 is MNHNS and CDR2 is SASEGT. With 6 bases clipped from V and 7 bases from J, the junction kept 9 bases outside the gene matches. The CDR3 is made up of 14 amino acids. The CDR3 nucleotides are TGTGCCAGCAGCTTAGCGGACAGGCGGCAGCCCCAGCATTTT. Protein sequence: CASSLADRRQPQHF.

The chain links TRBV4-1 to TRBJ1-2, with TRBD1 matching over 9 bases. The CDR3 covers 15 residues. With 4 bases clipped from V and 4 bases from J, the junction kept 7 bases outside the gene matches. CDR1 MGHRA and CDR2 YSYEKL come from the germline V gene. The CDR3 nucleotides are TGCGCCAGCAGCCCGCAACAGGGGGCTAGCTATGGCTACACCTTC. It is translated as CASSPQQGASYGYTF.

V gene TRBV3-1 combines with J gene TRBJ2-4; 11 positions agree with TRBD2. Germline CDR1 and CDR2: LGHDT and YNNKEL (reference sequence). The CDR3 consists of 16 residues. V lost 8 bases, J lost 3 bases, and 9 bases stayed unmatched. CDR3 DNA sequence: TGTGCCAGCGGGGGAAGAACTAGCGGGGGCAAAAACATTCAGTACTTC. The encoded protein is CASGGRTSGGKNIQYF.

V usage is TRBV2 and J usage is TRBJ2-1; the D call may be TRBD1 or TRBD2 (6 bases each). Trimming cost V 8 bases and J 0 bases, with 14 bases left between them. CDR1 is SNHLY and CDR2 is FYNNEI in the germline V gene. The CDR3 is 15 residues long. The CDR3 bases are TGTGCCAGCCAGGGGCTAGCGAGCTCCTACAATGAGCAGTTCTTC. It is translated as CASQGLASSYNEQFF.

The gene calls are TRBV11-2 and TRBJ2-5, with D maybe TRBD1 (6 bases). From germline, CDR1 is SGHAT and CDR2 FQNNGV. CDR3 length: 13 residues. V lost 8 bases, J lost 1 base, and 11 bases lay in between. This CDR3 reads CASGRGTQETQYF. DNA for the CDR3: TGTGCCAGCGGCAGGGGAACCCAAGAGACCCAGTACTTC.

The chain uses TRBV20-1 and TRBJ1-2, with TRBD1 matching 9 bases. This CDR3 contains 14 residues. Per germline, CDR1 DFQATT and CDR2 SNEGSKA (reference sequence). J gave up 3 bases and V 3 bases, and 5 bases lay outside the gene matches. CDR3 protein: CSARTDRGDYGYTF. For the CDR3, the DNA is TGCAGTGCTAGGACGGACAGGGGAGACTATGGCTACACCTTC.

J is TRBJ2-3 and V is TRBV3-1; no clear D gene. The CDR3 sequence is 15 residues long. The V gene lost 3 bases and the J gene lost 0 bases, with 10 bases spanning the gap. Germline CDR1 is LGHDT and CDR2 is YNNKEL (reference sequence). CDR3 DNA sequence: TGTGCCAGCAGCCAGAACCCGTCTAGCACAGATACGCAGTATTTT. Amino acid sequence: CASSQNPSSTDTQYF.

V is TRBV12-3 or TRBV12-4 and J is TRBJ2-3; D ambiguous. Trimming removed 6 bases at V and 6 bases at J, with 10 bases between. CDR3 length: 12 residues. CDR3 loop: CASSQTHDTQYF. Here the CDR3 DNA reads TGTGCCAGCAGCCAGACACACGATACGCAGTATTTT.

The V gene is TRBV10-3, the J gene TRBJ2-3, with unresolved D. This CDR3 has 12 residues. Germline V gives CDR1 ENHRY, CDR2 SYGVKD. The V end was cut by 1 base, the J end by 3 bases, with 2 bases between. Here the CDR3 DNA reads TGTGCCATCAGTGAGTGGACAGATACGCAGTATTTT. Its translation is CAISEWTDTQYF.

The chain is built from TRBV24-1 and TRBJ2-2, with 8 positions matching TRBD1. The germline V gene encodes CDR1 KGHDR and CDR2 SFDVKD. The CDR3 length is 12 residues. V dropped 9 bases and J dropped 4; count of bases not matched to a gene: 0. The CDR3 nucleotides are TGTGCCACCGGACAGGGCACCGGGGAGCTGTTTTTT. This codes for CATGQGTGELFF.

A remark on this clonotype: One end of the junction does not line up with germline, which may come from a read error. The chain uses TRBV15 and TRBJ2-7; 7 bases fit TRBD1. The germline CDR1 and CDR2 sequences are LNHNV and YYDKDF (reference sequence). This CDR3 comprises 14 residues. The CDR3 bases are TGTGCCACCAGTAGAGACAGGGCCACCTACGAGCAGTACTTC. It codes for CATSRDRATYEQYF.

The chain combines TRBV25-1 with TRBJ1-6; tentatively, D is TRBD1 (6 bases). The CDR3 consists of 14 residues. Trimming cost V 3 bases and J 9 bases, with 12 bases left between them. Germline values: CDR1 MGHDK, CDR2 SYGVNS. The CDR3 spells CASSDRPGVSPLHF. Written as DNA, the CDR3 is TGTGCCAGCAGTGATAGGCCAGGGGTTTCACCCCTCCACTTT.

This clonotype was observed a single time. The chain couples TRBV19 to TRBJ1-5; D ambiguous. The germline gives CDR1 LNHDA, CDR2 SQIVND (reference sequence). This CDR3 is 14 amino acids long. Trimming took off 11 bases at V and 0 bases at J, with 14 bases between the two ends. The CDR3 DNA reads TGTGCCGGATCCGGGTCACCTAGCAATCAGCCCCAGCATTTT. Translation gives CAGSGSPSNQPQHF.

This rearrangement joins TRBV24-1 to TRBJ2-2; no clear D. The CDR3 covers 13 residues. Germline V gives CDR1 KGHDR, CDR2 SFDVKD. Trimming cost V 4 bases and J 5 bases, with 7 bases left between them. CDR3 coding DNA: TGTGCCACCAGTGAACTGGTAACCGGGGAGCTGTTTTTT. It translates to CATSELVTGELFF.

This clonotype came up once. The chain links TRBV18 to TRBJ2-7; 11 bases are shared with TRBD2. The junction had 6 bases not matched to a gene; V was cut back by 4 bases and J by 4 bases. Germline V gives CDR1 KGHSH, CDR2 LQKENI. This CDR3 is built from 15 residues. CDR3 nucleotides: TGTGCCAGCTCACGCGGGACTAGCGGACAGTACGAGCAGTACGTC. Protein sequence: CASSRGTSGQYEQYV.

V and J are TRBV7-9 and TRBJ2-2; 9 nucleotides line up with TRBD1. Losses at the gene ends were 4 bases for V and 5 bases for J; bases not matched to a gene: 5. The CDR3 has 15 residues. Per the germline V gene, CDR1 is SEHNR and CDR2 is FQNEAQ (reference sequence). The CDR3 is CASSSGTGKTGELFF. CDR3 bases: TGTGCCAGCAGCTCCGGGACAGGGAAGACCGGGGAGCTGTTTTTT.

The rearrangement uses TRBV6-1 and TRBJ1-4; D uncertain. The V end was cut by 11 bases, the J end by 0 bases, with 19 bases between. The germline V gene has CDR1 MNHNS and CDR2 SASEGT. The CDR3 runs to 16 residues. DNA for the CDR3: TGTGCCTTGGGGAGGCCACAACTTACAACTAATGAAAAACTGTTTTTT. This translates into CALGRPQLTTNEKLFF.

The rearrangement links TRBV5-1 to TRBJ1-1; D call uncertain. The CDR3 consists of 15 residues. The V and J ends lost 4 bases and 0 bases respectively, with 13 bases between them. Germline V CDR1 and CDR2: SGHRS, YFSETQ. The CDR3 DNA sequence: TGCGCCAGCAGCCCAGGAGAAGGGATGAACACTGAAGCTTTCTTT. Amino acids: CASSPGEGMNTEAFF.

Notes on this clonotype: The junction shows a germline mismatch at one end, possibly a read error. The chain is built from TRBV7-9 and TRBJ1-2; D unresolved. CDR1 SEHNR and CDR2 FQNEAQ come from the germline V gene (reference sequence). The CDR3 length is 12 residues. The CDR3 loop reads CLAGRSNYGYTF. CDR3 nucleotides: TGCCTGGCGGGGAGAAGTAACTATGGCTACACCTTC. Full variable domain (rest looked up from reference TRBV7-9 and TRBJ1-2): DTGVSQNPRHKITKRGQNVTFRCDPISEHNRLYWYRQTLGQGPEFLTYFQNEAQLEKSRLLSDRFSAERPKGSFSTLEIQRTEQGDSAMYLCLAGRSNYGYTFGSGTRLTVV.

The chain is built from TRBV7-9 and TRBJ1-1; D is unclear. The CDR3 contains 14 residues. Between the trimmed V and J ends, which lost 5 bases and 0 bases, there was a span of 10 bases. Germline loops: CDR1 SEHNR, CDR2 FQNEAQ (reference sequence). The CDR3 loop is CASSAGGMNTEAFF. Here the CDR3 DNA reads TGTGCCAGCAGCGCAGGAGGGATGAACACTGAAGCTTTCTTT.